This entry lists 15 T cell receptor beta chains sequenced from one sample in a study of CD8+ T cells in alopecia areata (dated by TCRdb to 2017 to 2018). Library preparation employed the immunoSEQ multiplex PCR assay. RNA was extracted from all samples and reverse transcribed into cDNA as template for TCR sequencing. The immuneACCESS repertoire file appears here via TCRdb, limited to in-frame rearrangements. These files lack a portion of the clones; in checked studies, under half of the deficit traces to unresolved V genes, and the cause of the others is not known. This sample lists 110,000 or so clones; more than 30% were detected once. The ten most abundant clones make up about 3.1% of the sample. Sequencing used CD4+ T cells sorted from blood. Source of these receptors: a human donor with alopecia areata.

The rearrangement joins TRBV28 to TRBJ2-5; D possibly corresponds to TRBD2 (6 bases). The V end lost 8 bases, the J end lost 5 bases, and 9 bases lay between the germline ends. This CDR3 contains 11 residues. The germline V gene has CDR1 MDHEN and CDR2 SYDVKM. The CDR3 protein is CASRDSETQYF. CDR3 DNA sequence: TGTGCCAGCCGGGACTCGGAGACCCAGTACTTC.

V usage is TRBV29-1 and J usage is TRBJ1-5, with D unclear. Trimming pared 6 bases from V and 3 bases from J, leaving 15 bases between. Germline assignment: CDR1 SQVTM and CDR2 ANQGSEA. The CDR3 loop spans 14 amino acids. The CDR3 is CSVQTANLNQPQHF. Here the CDR3 DNA reads TGCAGCGTCCAAACCGCGAACCTCAATCAGCCCCAGCATTTT.

This clone was counted only a few times. This chain connects TRBV29-1 to TRBJ2-7, with unresolved D. The CDR3 runs to 10 residues. Trimming took off 6 bases at V and 7 bases at J, with 10 bases between the two ends. The V gene's germline CDR1 is SQVTM and CDR2 ANQGSEA. CDR3 DNA: TGCAGCGTCTCGGATCCGGAGCAGTACTTC. Translating gives CSVSDPEQYF.

The V gene is TRBV7-2, the J gene TRBJ2-5, with D unclear. The germline V gene has CDR1 SGHTA and CDR2 FQGNSA. The V end was cut by 5 bases, the J end by 7 bases, with 14 bases between. The CDR3 is 13 residues long. The CDR3 here is CASSLTSLGTQYF. DNA for the CDR3: TGTGCCAGCAGCCTCACAAGCTTGGGGACCCAGTACTTC.

This clone was observed a handful of times. The chain uses TRBV29-1 and TRBJ1-2; D is unclear. V dropped 3 bases and J dropped 4 bases, with 12 bases sitting between them. Germline CDR1 and CDR2: SQVTM and ANQGSEA. This CDR3 region has 13 residues. The CDR3 reads CSVDDPPFYGYTF. The CDR3, as DNA: TGCAGCGTTGATGACCCCCCCTTCTATGGCTACACCTTC.

The rearrangement uses TRBV2 and TRBJ2-5, with 7 bases identical to TRBD2. CDR1 is SNHLY, CDR2 FYNNEI, per germline. The CDR3 has 14 residues. V trimming: 4 bases; J trimming: 2 bases; junction bases outside the gene matches: 4. The CDR3 DNA is TGTGCCAGCAGTGTGACGGGGGGTCAAGAGACCCAGTACTTC. Translating gives CASSVTGGQETQYF.

V usage is TRBV7-2 and J usage is TRBJ1-5; D not resolved. Trimming cost V 5 bases and J 7 bases, with 15 bases left between them. Looked up from germline, CDR1 is SGHTA and CDR2 is FQGNSA. The CDR3 covers 14 residues. As DNA, the CDR3 is TGTGCCAGCAGCCAAGATCAATCCCGGCAGCCCCAGCATTTT. Translated: CASSQDQSRQPQHF. Using reference TRBV7-2 and TRBJ1-5 for the parts outside the CDR3, the full variable domain is GAGVSQSPSNKVTEKGKDVELRCDPISGHTALYWYRQSLGQGLEFLIYFQGNSAPDKSGLPSDRFSAERTGGSVSTLTIQRTQQEDSAVYLCASSQDQSRQPQHFGDGTRLSIL.

The rearrangement uses TRBV29-1 and TRBJ2-1, with 9 bases matching TRBD1. The CDR3 runs 14 residues. Per the germline V gene, CDR1 is SQVTM and CDR2 is ANQGSEA. Losses at the gene ends were 6 bases for V and 6 bases for J; bases not matched to a gene: 9. The CDR3 loop reads CSVGYRGRLNEQFF. CDR3 nucleotides: TGCAGCGTCGGATACAGGGGGCGCCTCAATGAGCAGTTCTTC.

This clone has a handful of counts. V and J are TRBV29-1 and TRBJ2-3; weak D call: TRBD2 (5 bases). The germline V gene encodes CDR1 SQVTM and CDR2 ANQGSEA. This CDR3 is built from 13 residues. Trimming cost V 5 bases and J 0 bases, with 9 bases left between them. The CDR3 DNA sequence: TGCAGCGTTATCCAGCGGAGCACAGATACGCAGTATTTT. Protein product: CSVIQRSTDTQYF.

The CDR3 reads CASSHKGIQYF. The CDR3 DNA reads TGTGCCAGCAGTCACAAGGGCATTCAGTACTTC. J is TRBJ2-4 and V is TRBV28; D not certain. The CDR3 length is 11 residues. CDR1 MDHEN and CDR2 SYDVKM come from the germline V gene. Trimming shortened V by 5 bases and J by 9 bases, and 8 bases separated the two germline ends.

This clone turned up a few times. A read error may be the cause here, since a much bigger clone is one base away. The V and J genes are TRBV7-9 and TRBJ2-3; the D is unclear. The germline V gene has CDR1 SEHNR and CDR2 FQNEAQ (reference sequence). The CDR3 is 11 amino acids. V was pared by 4 bases and J by 2 bases, with 1 base between. CDR3 sequence (DNA): TGTGCCAGCAGCTACACAGATACGCAGTATTTT. Its translation: CASSYTDTQYF. Filled out from reference TRBV7-9 and TRBJ2-3, the complete variable domain reads DTGVSQNPRHKITKRGQNVTFRCDPISEHNRLYWYRQTLGQGPEFLTYFQNEAQLEKSRLLSDRFSAERPKGSFSTLEIQRTEQGDSAMYLCASSYTDTQYFGPGTRLTVL.

A few counts support this clone. J is TRBJ2-5 and V is TRBV29-1; D may be TRBD1 (6 bases). With 6 bases removed from V and 3 bases from J, the gap between germline ends came to 11 bases. Germline assignment: CDR1 SQVTM and CDR2 ANQGSEA. This CDR3 is 12 amino acids long. The CDR3, as DNA: TGCAGCGTAGGACAGTTAAAAGAGACCCAGTACTTC. It encodes CSVGQLKETQYF. The complete variable domain, with remaining parts taken from reference TRBV29-1 and TRBJ2-5, reads SAVISQKPSRDICQRGTSLTIQCQVDSQVTMMFWYRQQPGQSLTLIATANQGSEATYESGFVIDKFPISRPNLTFSTLTVSNMSPEDSSIYLCSVGQLKETQYFGPGTRLLVL.

This chain connects TRBV4-3 to TRBJ2-2, with D unclear. The CDR3 has 15 amino acids. The V gene lost 0 bases and the J gene lost 3 bases, with 8 bases spanning the gap. Per germline, CDR1 LGHNA and CDR2 YSLEER. CDR3 loop: CASSQEGLDTGELFF. CDR3 coding DNA: TGCGCCAGCAGCCAAGAGGGGTTGGACACCGGGGAGCTGTTTTTT.

This chain joins TRBV4-1 and TRBJ2-7; weak D call: TRBD1 (9 bases). The ends were cut back, 1 base at V and 3 bases at J, with 16 bases in the middle. CDR1 is MGHRA and CDR2 is YSYEKL in the germline V gene. The length of the CDR3 is 16 residues. In DNA, the CDR3 is TGCGCCAGCAGCCAAGTAGCGGGACAGGGCTACTACGAGCAGTACTTC. Residues: CASSQVAGQGYYEQYF.

The rearrangement links TRBV9 to TRBJ2-5, with 8 bases identical to TRBD2. CDR3 length: 16 residues. V lost 4 bases and J lost 2; bases outside the gene matches: 10. The germline gives CDR1 SGDLS, CDR2 YYNGEE. Here the CDR3 reads CASSPRPSGLQETQYF. The CDR3 bases are TGTGCCAGCAGCCCCCGACCTAGCGGGCTACAAGAGACCCAGTACTTC.